This T cell receptor (beta chain) was identified in a study of blood T cell repertoires in COVID-19. For the study at large: Some COVID-19 samples were acute and others convalescent; all came from the United States, Italy and Spain.

The CDR3 contains 14 residues. V was cut by 4 bases and J by 2 bases, with 11 bases left in between. Per germline, CDR1 MGHRA and CDR2 YSYEKL. Original handling: Amplification from reference gene primers served as the basis for estimated nucleated cell counts. Profiled with immunoSEQ multiplex PCR; TCRdb holds only in-frame clones, not every one. V and J calls and clone size are copied from that table; D and trimming were computed from the DNA. The data hold 250,000 to 300,000 clones, with 89% observed a single time. The receptor comes from a woman in her thirties or forties who had recovered from COVID-19. This rearrangement joins TRBV4-1 to TRBJ1-2; D gene ambiguous. The material sequenced was peripheral blood. The CDR3 DNA reads as TGCGCCAGCAGCCGAGGTGGGAGGAACTATGGCTACACCTTC. Translation gives CASSRGGRNYGYTF.